The source of this T cell receptor beta chain is a study of T cells after yellow fever vaccination. In the study overall: Low-cell-number fractions underwent preparation using SMART-Seq v4 Ultra Low Input.

This clonotype was observed a handful of times. Germline trimming cut 3 bases from V and 3 bases from J; bases unmatched to any gene: 7. CDR3 size: 16 residues. TCRdb recomputed calls from the 5' RACE reads with MiXCR, one row per CDR3 protein. The top ten clones hold under 20% of a sample with roughly 310,000 distinct CDR3 sequences, 8.7% of them seen once. V gene TRBV12-3 or TRBV12-4 combines with J gene TRBJ2-3, with 9 positions matching TRBD1. Source: PBMCs, taken on the day of the first yellow fever vaccination. This TCR was sampled from a man between 18 and 35 years old who received the YFV17D yellow fever vaccine. The CDR3 DNA follows: TGTGCCAGCAGTTTTCTATTCGGGACAGGGACAGATACGCAGTATTTT. Amino acid sequence: CASSFLFGTGTDTQYF.